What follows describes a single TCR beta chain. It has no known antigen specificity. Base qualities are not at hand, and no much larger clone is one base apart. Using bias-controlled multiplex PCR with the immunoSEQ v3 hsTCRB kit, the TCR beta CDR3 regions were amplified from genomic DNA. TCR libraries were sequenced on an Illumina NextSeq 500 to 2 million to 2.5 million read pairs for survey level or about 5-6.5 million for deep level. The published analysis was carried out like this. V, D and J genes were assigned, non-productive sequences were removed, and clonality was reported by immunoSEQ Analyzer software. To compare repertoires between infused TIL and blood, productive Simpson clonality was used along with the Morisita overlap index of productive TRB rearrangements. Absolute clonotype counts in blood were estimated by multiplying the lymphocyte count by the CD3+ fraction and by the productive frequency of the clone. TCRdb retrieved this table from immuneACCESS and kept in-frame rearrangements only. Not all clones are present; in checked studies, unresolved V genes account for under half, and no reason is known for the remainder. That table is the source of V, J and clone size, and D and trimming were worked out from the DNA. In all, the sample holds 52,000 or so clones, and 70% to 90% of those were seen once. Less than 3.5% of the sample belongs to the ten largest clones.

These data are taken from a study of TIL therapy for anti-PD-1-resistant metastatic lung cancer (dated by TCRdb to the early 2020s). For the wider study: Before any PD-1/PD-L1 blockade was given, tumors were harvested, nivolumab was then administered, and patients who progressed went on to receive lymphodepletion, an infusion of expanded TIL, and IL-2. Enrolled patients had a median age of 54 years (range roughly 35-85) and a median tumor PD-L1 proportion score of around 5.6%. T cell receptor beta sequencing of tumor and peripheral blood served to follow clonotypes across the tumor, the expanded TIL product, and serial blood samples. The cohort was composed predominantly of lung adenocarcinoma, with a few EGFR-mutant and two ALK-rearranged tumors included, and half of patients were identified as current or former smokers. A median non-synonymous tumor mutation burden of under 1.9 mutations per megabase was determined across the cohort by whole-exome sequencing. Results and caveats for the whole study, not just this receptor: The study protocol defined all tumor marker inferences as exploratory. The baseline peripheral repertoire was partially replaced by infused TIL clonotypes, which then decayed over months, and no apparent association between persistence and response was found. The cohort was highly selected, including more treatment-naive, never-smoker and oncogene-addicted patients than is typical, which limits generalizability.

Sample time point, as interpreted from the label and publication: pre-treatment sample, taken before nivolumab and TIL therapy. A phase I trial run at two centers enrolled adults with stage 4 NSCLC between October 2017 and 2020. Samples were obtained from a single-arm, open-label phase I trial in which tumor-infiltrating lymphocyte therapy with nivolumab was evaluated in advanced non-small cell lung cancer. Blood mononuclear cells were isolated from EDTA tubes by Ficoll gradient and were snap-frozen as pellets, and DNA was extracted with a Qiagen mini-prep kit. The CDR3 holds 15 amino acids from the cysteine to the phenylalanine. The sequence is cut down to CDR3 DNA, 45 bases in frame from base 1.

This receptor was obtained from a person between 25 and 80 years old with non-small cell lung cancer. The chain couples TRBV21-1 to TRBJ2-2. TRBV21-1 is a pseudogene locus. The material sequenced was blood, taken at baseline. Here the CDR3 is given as CASPRSPGLTGELFF. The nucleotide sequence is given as TGTGCCTCCCCGAGGTCCCCGGGCCTCACCGGGGAGCTGTTTTTT.